A few counts support the clone carrying this TCR beta chain. Its antigen is currently unknown. This sample is part of a study of cytomegalovirus exposure and HLA in healthy donors. Study-level points and caveats: The authors judged a highly shared variant cluster likely a sequencing artifact. What a later analysis reportedly showed was that an Asian-associated ancestry cluster had fewer N-insertions than the roughly 670-donor mean. Excluded: some indistinguishable V segments such as TRBV6-2 and TRBV6-3.

Primers included in the PCR were 60 Vbeta and 13 Jbeta primers. Method: immunoSEQ multiplex PCR; TCRdb's copy keeps in-frame clones and lacks some. The sample includes 55,000 to 75,000 clones, 60% to 70% of them seen just once. CDR1 is SGHNT, CDR2 YYREEE, per germline (reference sequence). The J segment lost 5 bases and the V segment lost 4 bases, leaving 7 bases of the junction unmatched. This CDR3 region has 14 residues. The rearrangement uses TRBV5-4 and TRBJ2-5, with 8 bases aligning to TRBD1. The receptor's source is a man in his forties or fifties in good health and CMV-seropositive. The sequencing input was PBMCs. CDR3 coding DNA: TGTGCCAGCAGCGTAAGGACAGGGACGGAGACCCAGTACTTC. Translating it yields CASSVRTGTETQYF. The full variable domain, rest sourced from reference TRBV5-4 and TRBJ2-5, is ETGVTQSPTHLIKTRGQQVTLRCSSQSGHNTVSWYQQALGQGPQFIFQYYREEENGRGNFPPRFSGLQFPNYSSELNVNALELDDSALYLCASSVRTGTETQYFGPGTRLLVL.